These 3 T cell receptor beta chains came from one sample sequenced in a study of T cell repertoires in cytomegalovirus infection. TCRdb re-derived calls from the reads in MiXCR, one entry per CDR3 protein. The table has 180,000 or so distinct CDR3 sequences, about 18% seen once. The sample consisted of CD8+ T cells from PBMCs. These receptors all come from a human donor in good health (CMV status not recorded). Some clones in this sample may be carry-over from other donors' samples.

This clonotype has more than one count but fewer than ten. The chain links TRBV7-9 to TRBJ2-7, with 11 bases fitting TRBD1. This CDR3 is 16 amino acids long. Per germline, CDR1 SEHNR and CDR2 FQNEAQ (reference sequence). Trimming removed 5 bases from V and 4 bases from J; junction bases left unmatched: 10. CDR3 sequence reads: CASSPPSGTGGYEQYF. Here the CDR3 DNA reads TGTGCCAGCAGCCCCCCCTCCGGGACAGGGGGATACGAGCAGTACTTC.

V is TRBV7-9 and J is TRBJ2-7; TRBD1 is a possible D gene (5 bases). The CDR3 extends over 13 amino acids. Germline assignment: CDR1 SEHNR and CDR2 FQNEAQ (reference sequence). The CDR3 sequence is CAAREEGDYEQYF. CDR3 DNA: TGTGCAGCGAGAGAAGAAGGGGACTACGAGCAGTACTTC.

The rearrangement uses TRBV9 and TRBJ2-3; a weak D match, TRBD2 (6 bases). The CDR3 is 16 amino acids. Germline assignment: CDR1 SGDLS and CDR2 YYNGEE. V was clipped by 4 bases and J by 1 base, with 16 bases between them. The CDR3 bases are TGTGCCAGCAGCAACTCACCGGGAGAGGGCACAGATACGCAGTATTTT. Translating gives CASSNSPGEGTDTQYF.